This note documents a single T cell receptor (beta chain) sequence. Some clones are missing from TCRdb's copy, which holds only in-frame ones; the method was immunoSEQ multiplex PCR. This sample has approximately 74,000 clones, with 70% to 90% found just once. The CDR3 length is 14 residues. V was clipped by 6 bases and J by 2 bases; unmatched bases: 7. Germline V gene data show CDR1 as SQVTM and CDR2 as ANQGSEA. This entry belongs to a study of OX40 agonist ivuxolimab in advanced cancers. This TCR was sampled from an adult with an advanced solid tumor such as melanoma, head and neck, liver or kidney cancer. The chain joins TRBV29-1 to TRBJ1-3, with TRBD1 matching 7 bases. The sample was CD4+ or CD8+ T cells sorted from blood, taken in a trial of the OX40 agonist ivuxolimab. The CDR3: CSVTGQSAGNTIYF. Written as DNA, the CDR3 is TGCAGCGTGACGGGACAGAGCGCTGGAAACACCATATATTTT.